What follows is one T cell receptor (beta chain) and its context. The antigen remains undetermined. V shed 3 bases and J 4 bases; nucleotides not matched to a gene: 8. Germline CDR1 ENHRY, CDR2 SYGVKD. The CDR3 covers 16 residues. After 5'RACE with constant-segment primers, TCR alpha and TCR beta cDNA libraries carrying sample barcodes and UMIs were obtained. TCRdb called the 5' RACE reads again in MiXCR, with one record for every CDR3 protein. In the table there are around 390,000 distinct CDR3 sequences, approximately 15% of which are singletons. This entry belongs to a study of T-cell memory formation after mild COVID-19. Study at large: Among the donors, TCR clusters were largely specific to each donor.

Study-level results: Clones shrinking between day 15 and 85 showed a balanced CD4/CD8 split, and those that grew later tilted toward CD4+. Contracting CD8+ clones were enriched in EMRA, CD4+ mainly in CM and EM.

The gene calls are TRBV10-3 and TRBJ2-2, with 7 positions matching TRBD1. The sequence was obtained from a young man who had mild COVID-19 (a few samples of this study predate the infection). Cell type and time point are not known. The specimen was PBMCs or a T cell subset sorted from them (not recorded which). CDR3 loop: CAISEGGQQTTGELFF. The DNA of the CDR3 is TGTGCCATCAGTGAAGGGGGACAGCAGACCACCGGGGAGCTGTTTTTT.